Sequencing of this T cell receptor beta chain was carried out in a study of vaccination and CD4 T cells after COVID-19. Sequencing of cultured CD4+ T cell DNA used the Oncomine TCR Beta short-read assay. MiXCR, applied by TCRdb to the PCR reads, yields one record per CDR3 protein. The data show about 12,000 distinct CDR3 sequences, over 50% seen once. This clonotype was counted a few times. The antigen is not known. The CDR3 extends over 15 amino acids. V was clipped by 6 bases and J by 5 bases, with 19 bases between them. Germline V gives CDR1 SNHLY, CDR2 FYNNEI. Treatment of the sample: roughly 11-day PBMC culture with coronavirus spike peptide pools or control peptides (ViraFEST assay). Negative-selection isolation of CD4+ T cells was performed after 10 days of culture.

V and J are TRBV2 and TRBJ1-2; the D gene is possibly TRBD1 (5 bases). The sequencing input was CD4+ T cells from blood, cultured in vitro. The clonotype was recovered from a human donor who had recovered from COVID-19. The CDR3 DNA sequence: TGTGCCAGCAGGGCGGACTCGCGGGGCTTTTATGGCTACACCTTC. Translation gives CASRADSRGFYGYTF.